The 13 T cell receptor beta chains below come from one sample, sequenced in a study of T cell repertoires in cytomegalovirus infection. TCRdb redid the calling of the reads with MiXCR, one entry per CDR3 protein. The table has hundreds of thousands of distinct CDR3 sequences, around 30% seen once. These receptors are not linked to any known antigen. The starting material was cultured CD8+ T cells from PBMCs, obtained from culture after CMV antigen stimulation. These receptors were taken from a human donor in good health (CMV status not recorded). Some clones in this sample may be carry-over from other donors' samples.

This clonotype came up a few times. A read error may produce the germline difference seen at one junction end. This rearrangement joins TRBV6-2 or TRBV6-3 to TRBJ2-1; 11 positions match TRBD2. The CDR3 consists of 15 residues. The germline V gene encodes CDR1 MNHEY and CDR2 SVGEGT. The CDR3 loop is CASSFSGGADNQQFF. Written as DNA, the CDR3 is TGTGCCAGCAGTTTTAGCGGGGGGGCTGACAATCAGCAGTTCTTC.

The gene calls are TRBV7-8 and TRBJ2-7, with D maybe TRBD2 (6 bases). V lost 3 bases and J lost 3, with 15 bases in between. Germline CDR1 is SGHVS and CDR2 is FQNEAQ. This CDR3 comprises 15 residues. As DNA, the CDR3 is TGTGCCAGCAGCTTGGGACTGGCCTCTCTCTACGAGCAGTACTTC. It yields the protein CASSLGLASLYEQYF.

This clonotype occurred many times. The chain carries TRBV6-5 and TRBJ2-7; D is ambiguous. Germline values: CDR1 MNHEY, CDR2 SVGAGI. The CDR3 is made up of 12 amino acids. V lost 2 bases and J lost 4, with 6 bases in between. This CDR3 reads CASSYPGYEQYF. CDR3 nucleotide sequence: TGTGCCAGCAGTTACCCGGGTTACGAGCAGTACTTC.

Remarks on this clonotype: The junction departs from the called germline gene at one end, perhaps through a read error. V and J are TRBV12-3 or TRBV12-4 and TRBJ2-7; TRBD1 aligns across 7 bases. The CDR3 has 15 amino acids. CDR3 sequence: CASSLGTAVVYAQYF. CDR3 DNA sequence: TGTGCCAGCAGCCTCGGGACAGCAGTCGTTTACGCGCAGTACTTC.

CDR3 loop: CASSELDRLESYEQYF. Written as DNA, the CDR3 is TGTGCCAGCAGCGAGTTGGACAGGTTGGAATCCTACGAGCAGTACTTC. This chain joins TRBV7-8 and TRBJ2-7; 7 nucleotides match TRBD1. CDR3 length: 16 amino acids. Per the germline V gene, CDR1 is SGHVS and CDR2 is FQNEAQ. V lost 5 bases to trimming and J lost 1 base; unmatched junction nucleotides: 11.

This clonotype was detected many times. The V and J genes are TRBV6-5 and TRBJ2-2; tentatively, D is TRBD1 (6 bases). The V gene lost 0 bases and the J gene lost 6 bases, with 8 bases spanning the gap. This CDR3 comprises 14 residues. CDR1 is MNHEY and CDR2 is SVGAGI in the germline V gene. CDR3 amino acids: CASSYSGGAGELFF. DNA for the CDR3: TGTGCCAGCAGTTACTCTGGGGGCGCCGGGGAGCTGTTTTTT.

This clonotype was observed many times. V usage is TRBV10-2 and J usage is TRBJ1-1; 7 nucleotides line up with TRBD1. The trim removed 7 bases at V and 1 base at J, leaving 9 bases unmatched. The CDR3 is 15 amino acids. CDR1 is WSHSY and CDR2 is SAAADI in the germline V gene. The CDR3 reads CASKMSRTGNTEAFF. In nucleotides, the CDR3 is TGCGCCAGCAAAATGAGTAGGACAGGGAACACTGAAGCTTTCTTT.

This clonotype has only a few counts. CDR3 residues: CASHGQGAGELFF. The DNA for the CDR3 is TGTGCCAGCCACGGACAGGGGGCCGGGGAGCTGTTTTTT. The chain carries TRBV12-3 or TRBV12-4 and TRBJ2-2; 10 bases map to TRBD1. This CDR3 region has 13 residues. The V and J ends lost 8 bases and 6 bases, in that order; junction bases with no gene match: 3.

This clonotype showed up many times. The chain employs TRBV4-2 and TRBJ2-3; D might be TRBD1 or TRBD2, each matching 5 bases. Trimming cost V 4 bases and J 1 base, with 12 bases left between them. The CDR3 sequence is 15 residues long. Germline CDR1 LGHNA, CDR2 YNFKEQ. The CDR3 reads CASSLRDGGTDTQYF. The CDR3 DNA reads as TGTGCCAGCAGCCTCCGGGACGGAGGCACAGATACGCAGTATTTT.

This clonotype is a singleton in its sample. This chain links TRBV7-6 with TRBJ1-1; tentatively, D is TRBD1 (5 bases). Germline V lookup: CDR1 SGHVS, CDR2 FNYEAQ. The CDR3 covers 13 residues. CDR3 amino acids: CATRRGTNTEAFF. The CDR3 DNA reads TGTGCAACCAGAAGGGGAACGAACACTGAAGCTTTCTTT.

The J gene is TRBJ1-4, the V gene TRBV19; TRBD1 is a possible D gene (6 bases). The germline gives CDR1 LNHDA, CDR2 SQIVND (reference sequence). The CDR3 sequence is 14 residues long. The V gene lost 6 bases and the J gene lost 5 bases, with 13 bases spanning the gap. The CDR3 is CASRVQGVNEKLFF. The CDR3 DNA reads TGTGCCAGTAGGGTACAGGGTGTAAATGAAAAACTGTTTTTT. Drawing the rest from reference TRBV19 and TRBJ1-4, the complete variable domain is DGGITQSPKYLFRKEGQNVTLSCEQNLNHDAMYWYRQDPGQGLRLIYYSQIVNDFQKGDIAEGYSVSREKKESFPLTVTSAQKNPTAFYLCASRVQGVNEKLFFGSGTQLSVL.

The V call is TRBV7-9, the J call TRBJ2-7; TRBD1 might be the D (5 bases). Trimming left V 3 bases short and J 2 bases short, with 14 bases between. Germline V gene lookup returns CDR1 SEHNR and CDR2 FQNEAQ (reference sequence). The CDR3 spans 15 residues. The chain's CDR3 is CASSFGAQFTYEQYF. Written as DNA, the CDR3 is TGTGCCAGCAGCTTTGGGGCCCAATTTACCTACGAGCAGTACTTC.

The rearrangement uses TRBV6-2 or TRBV6-3 and TRBJ2-7; no clear D gene. The CDR3 spans 14 residues. Trimming pared 2 bases from V and 2 bases from J, leaving 10 bases between. Germline CDR1 MNHEY, CDR2 SVGEGT. The CDR3 reads CASSYQVNTYEQYV. For the CDR3, the DNA is TGTGCCAGCAGTTACCAGGTCAACACCTACGAGCAGTACGTC.